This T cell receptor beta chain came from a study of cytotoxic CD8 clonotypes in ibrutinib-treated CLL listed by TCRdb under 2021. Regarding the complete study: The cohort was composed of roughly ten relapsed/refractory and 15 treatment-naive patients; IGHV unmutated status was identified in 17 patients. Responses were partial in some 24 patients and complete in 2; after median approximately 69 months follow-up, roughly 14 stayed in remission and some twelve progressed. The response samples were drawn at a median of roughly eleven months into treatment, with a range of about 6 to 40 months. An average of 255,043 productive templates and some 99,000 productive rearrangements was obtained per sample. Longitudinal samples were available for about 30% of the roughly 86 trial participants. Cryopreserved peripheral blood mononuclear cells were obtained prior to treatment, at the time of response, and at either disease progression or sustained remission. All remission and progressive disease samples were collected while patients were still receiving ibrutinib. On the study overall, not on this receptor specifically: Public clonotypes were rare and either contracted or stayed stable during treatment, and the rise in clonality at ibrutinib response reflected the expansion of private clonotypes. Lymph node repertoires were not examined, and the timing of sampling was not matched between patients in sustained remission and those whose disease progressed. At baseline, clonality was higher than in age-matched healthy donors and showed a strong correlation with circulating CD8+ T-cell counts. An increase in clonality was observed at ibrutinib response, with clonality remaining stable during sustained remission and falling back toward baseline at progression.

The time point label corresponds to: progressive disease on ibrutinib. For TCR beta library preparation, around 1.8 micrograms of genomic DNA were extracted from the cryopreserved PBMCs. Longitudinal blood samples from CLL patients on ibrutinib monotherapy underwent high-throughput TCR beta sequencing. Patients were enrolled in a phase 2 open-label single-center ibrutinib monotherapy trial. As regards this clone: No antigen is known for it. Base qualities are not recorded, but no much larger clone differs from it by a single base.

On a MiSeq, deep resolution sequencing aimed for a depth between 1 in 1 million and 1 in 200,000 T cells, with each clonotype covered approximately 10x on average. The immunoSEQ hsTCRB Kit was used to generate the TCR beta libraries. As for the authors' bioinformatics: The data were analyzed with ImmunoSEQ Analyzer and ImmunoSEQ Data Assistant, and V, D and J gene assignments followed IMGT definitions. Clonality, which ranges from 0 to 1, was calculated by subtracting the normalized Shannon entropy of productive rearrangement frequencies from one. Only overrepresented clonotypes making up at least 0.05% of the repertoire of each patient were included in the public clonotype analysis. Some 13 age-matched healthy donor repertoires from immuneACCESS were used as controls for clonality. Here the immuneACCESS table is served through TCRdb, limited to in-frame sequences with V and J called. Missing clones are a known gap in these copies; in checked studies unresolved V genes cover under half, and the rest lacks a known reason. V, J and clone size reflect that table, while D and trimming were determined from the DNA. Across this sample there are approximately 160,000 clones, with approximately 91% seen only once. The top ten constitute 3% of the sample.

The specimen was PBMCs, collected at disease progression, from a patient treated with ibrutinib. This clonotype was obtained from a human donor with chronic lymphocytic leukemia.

The DNA sequence reads TGTGCCAGCAGGCCCGACGGCAGGGCTATCGAGCAGTACTTC. Its product reads: CASRPDGRAIEQYF. The rearrangement joined TRBV6-5 to TRBJ2-7; the D gene is perhaps TRBD1, on 5 matching bases. From the cysteine through the phenylalanine, the CDR3 covers 14 amino acids. Solely the CDR3 DNA is kept, with 42 bases framed from the first base. The junction shows trimming of 6 bases on V and 6 bases on J, plus 18 bases between the germline ends. CDR1 and CDR2, per the germline V gene, are MNHEY and SVGAGI.